This T cell receptor (beta chain) was retrieved from a study of T cell changes during pregnancy in multiple sclerosis. Data came from immunoSEQ multiplex PCR; TCRdb stores just in-frame clones and leaves some out. This sample has 40,000 to 60,000 clones; 85% to 95% occur once, and the top ten carry 0.7% to 0.9%. V lost 3 bases, J lost 0 bases, and 1 base stayed unmatched. The CDR3 is 16 residues long. Per the germline V gene, CDR1 is KGHSH and CDR2 is LQKENI. This TCR was sampled from a female donor with multiple sclerosis, enrolled in a pregnancy study. The sequencing here drew on CD4+ T cells from peripheral blood mononuclear cells, taken in the third trimester of pregnancy. The rearrangement joins TRBV18 to TRBJ2-6; 8 nucleotides match TRBD1. CDR3 residues: CASSPGQASGANVLTF. DNA of the CDR3: TGTGCCAGCTCACCGGGACAGGCCTCTGGGGCCAACGTCCTGACTTTC.